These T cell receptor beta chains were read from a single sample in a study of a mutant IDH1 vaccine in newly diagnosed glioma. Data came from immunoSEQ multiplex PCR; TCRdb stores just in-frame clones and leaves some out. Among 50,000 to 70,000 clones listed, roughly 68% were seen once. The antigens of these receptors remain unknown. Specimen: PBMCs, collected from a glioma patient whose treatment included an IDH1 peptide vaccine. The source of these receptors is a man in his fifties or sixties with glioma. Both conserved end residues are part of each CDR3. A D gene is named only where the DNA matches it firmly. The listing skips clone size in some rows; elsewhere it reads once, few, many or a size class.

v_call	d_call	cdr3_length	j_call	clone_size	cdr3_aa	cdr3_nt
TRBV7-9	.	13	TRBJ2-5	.	CASSRRGVETQYF	TGTGCCAGCAGCCGCAGGGGTGTGGAGACCCAGTACTTC
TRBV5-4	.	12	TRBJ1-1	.	CASSWQGTEAFF	TGTGCCAGCAGCTGGCAGGGCACTGAAGCTTTCTTT
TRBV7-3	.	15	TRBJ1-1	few	CASSPGPLGDTEAFF	TGTGCCAGCAGCCCTGGACCTCTCGGGGACACTGAAGCTTTCTTT
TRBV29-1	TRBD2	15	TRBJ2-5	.	CSVGRTSAEQETQYF	TGCAGCGTTGGAAGGACTAGCGCGGAACAAGAGACCCAGTACTTC
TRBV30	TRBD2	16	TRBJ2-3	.	CAWSVGLAGSTDTQYF	TGTGCCTGGAGTGTGGGACTAGCGGGGTCCACAGATACGCAGTATTTT
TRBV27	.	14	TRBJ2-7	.	CASSLRSRSYEQYF	TGTGCCAGCAGTTTAAGGTCGAGGAGTTACGAGCAGTACTTC
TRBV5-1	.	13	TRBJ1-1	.	CASSLGESTEAFF	TGCGCCAGCAGCTTAGGGGAGAGCACTGAAGCTTTCTTT
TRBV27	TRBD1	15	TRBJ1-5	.	CASSRQGGQSQPQHF	TGTGCCAGCAGTCGACAGGGAGGCCAGAGTCAGCCCCAGCATTTT
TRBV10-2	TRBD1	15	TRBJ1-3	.	CASNEGGAGGNTIYF	TGCGCCAGCAATGAAGGGGGCGCAGGTGGAAACACCATATATTTT
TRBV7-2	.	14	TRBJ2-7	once	CASSLEGLSYEQYF	TGTGCCAGCAGCTTGGAGGGTCTATCCTACGAGCAGTACTTC
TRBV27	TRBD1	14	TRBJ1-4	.	CASAFPGGGEKLFF	TGTGCCAGCGCTTTTCCAGGGGGCGGTGAAAAACTGTTTTTT
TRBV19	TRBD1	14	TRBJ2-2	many	CASRVQGDTGELFF	TGTGCCAGTAGAGTGCAGGGGGACACCGGGGAGCTGTTTTTT
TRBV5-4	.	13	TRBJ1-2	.	CASSLSRDYGYTF	TGTGCCAGCAGCCTAAGCAGGGACTATGGCTACACCTTC
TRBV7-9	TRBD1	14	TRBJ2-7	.	CASSSDGQGNEQYF	TGTGCCAGCAGCTCTGACGGACAGGGTAACGAGCAGTACTTC
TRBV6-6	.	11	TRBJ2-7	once	CASRVTYEQYF	TGTGCCAGCAGGGTAACCTACGAGCAGTACTTC
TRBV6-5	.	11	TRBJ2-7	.	CASTNLGEQYF	TGTGCCAGCACCAACCTCGGCGAGCAGTACTTC
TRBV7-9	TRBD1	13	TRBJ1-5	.	CASSVTGMQPQHF	TGTGCCAGCAGCGTGACAGGGATGCAGCCCCAGCATTTT
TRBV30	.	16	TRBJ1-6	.	CAWSGLVGPSNSPLHF	TGTGCCTGGAGTGGACTCGTGGGACCGTCGAATTCACCCCTCCACTTT
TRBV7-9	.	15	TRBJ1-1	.	CASSLAEGRGTEAFF	TGTGCCAGCAGCTTAGCCGAGGGCAGGGGAACTGAAGCTTTCTTT
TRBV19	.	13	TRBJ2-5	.	CASSRSDQETQYF	TGTGCCAGTAGTAGGTCAGACCAAGAGACCCAGTACTTC
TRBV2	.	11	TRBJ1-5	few	CASREGQPQHF	TGTGCCAGCAGGGAGGGGCAGCCCCAGCATTTT
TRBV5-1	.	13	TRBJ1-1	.	CASSLSTLTGAFF	TGCGCCAGCAGCTTAAGTACCCTCACTGGAGCTTTCTTT
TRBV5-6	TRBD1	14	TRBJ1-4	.	CASSRQGVGEKLFF	TGTGCCAGCAGCCGACAGGGAGTCGGTGAAAAACTGTTTTTT
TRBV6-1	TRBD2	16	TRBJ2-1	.	CASSEKSGGDYDEQFF	TGTGCCAGCAGTGAAAAAAGCGGGGGGGATTACGATGAGCAGTTCTTC
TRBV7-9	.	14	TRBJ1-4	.	CASSMTASNEKLFF	TGTGCCAGCAGTATGACAGCAAGTAATGAAAAACTGTTTTTT
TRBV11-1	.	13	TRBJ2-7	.	CASSPGQPYEQYF	TGTGCCAGCAGCCCCGGACAGCCCTACGAGCAGTACTTC
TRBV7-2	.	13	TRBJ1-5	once	CASSSQPRQPQHF	TGTGCCAGCAGCTCACAGCCTCGGCAGCCCCAGCATTTT
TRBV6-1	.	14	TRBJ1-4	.	CASRGDLTNEKLFF	TGTGCCAGCAGGGGGGACTTAACTAATGAAAAACTGTTTTTT
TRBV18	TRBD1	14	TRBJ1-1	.	CASSRQGKNTEAFF	TGTGCCAGCTCACGACAGGGGAAGAACACTGAAGCTTTCTTT
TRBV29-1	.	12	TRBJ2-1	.	CSVEMGGSSQFF	TGCAGCGTTGAGATGGGGGGCAGCAGTCAGTTCTTC
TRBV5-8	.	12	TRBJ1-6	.	CASSSGPSPLHF	TGTGCCAGCAGCTCAGGGCCCTCACCCCTCCACTTT
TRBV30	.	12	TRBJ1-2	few	CAWMYRGNGYTF	TGTGCCTGGATGTACAGAGGGAATGGCTACACCTTC
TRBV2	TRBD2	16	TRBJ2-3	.	CASSEGSGTNTDTQYF	TGTGCCAGCAGTGAAGGTTCTGGGACTAACACAGATACGCAGTATTTT
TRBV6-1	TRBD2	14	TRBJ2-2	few	CASTTSGGAGELFF	TGTGCCAGCACCACTAGCGGGGGGGCCGGGGAGCTGTTTTTT
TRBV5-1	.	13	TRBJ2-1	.	CASSPRVYNEQFF	TGCGCCAGCAGCCCCCGGGTATACAATGAGCAGTTCTTC
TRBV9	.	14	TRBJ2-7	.	CASSVDLGTYEQYF	TGTGCCAGCAGCGTAGATCTGGGAACCTACGAGCAGTACTTC
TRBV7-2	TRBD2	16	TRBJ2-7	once	CASSSPRGAGGREQYF	TGTGCCAGCAGCTCCCCTCGAGGAGCGGGGGGGCGAGAGCAGTACTTC
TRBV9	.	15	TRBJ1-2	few	CASSVFQTGDNGYTF	TGTGCCAGCAGCGTTTTCCAGACAGGAGATAACGGCTACACCTTC
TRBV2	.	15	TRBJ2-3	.	CASSEASRFTDTQYF	TGTGCCAGCAGTGAAGCGTCTCGATTCACAGATACGCAGTATTTT
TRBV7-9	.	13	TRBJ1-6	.	CASSLEHNSPLHF	TGTGCCAGCAGCTTAGAACATAATTCACCCCTCCACTTT